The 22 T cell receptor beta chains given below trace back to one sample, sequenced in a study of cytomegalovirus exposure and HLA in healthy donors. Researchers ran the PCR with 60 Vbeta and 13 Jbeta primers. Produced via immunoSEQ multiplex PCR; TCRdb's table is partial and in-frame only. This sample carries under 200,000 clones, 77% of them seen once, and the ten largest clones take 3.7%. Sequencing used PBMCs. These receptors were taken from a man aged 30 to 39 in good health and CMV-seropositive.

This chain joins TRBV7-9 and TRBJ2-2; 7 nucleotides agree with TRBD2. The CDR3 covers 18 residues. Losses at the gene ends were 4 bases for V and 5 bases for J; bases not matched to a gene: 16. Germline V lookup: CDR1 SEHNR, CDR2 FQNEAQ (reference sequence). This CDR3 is CASSSRGRGGRRTGELFF. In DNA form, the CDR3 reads TGTGCCAGCAGCTCCCGGGGGAGGGGCGGACGTCGGACCGGGGAGCTGTTTTTT. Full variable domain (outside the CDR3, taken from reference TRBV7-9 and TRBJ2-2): DTGVSQNPRHKITKRGQNVTFRCDPISEHNRLYWYRQTLGQGPEFLTYFQNEAQLEKSRLLSDRFSAERPKGSFSTLEIQRTEQGDSAMYLCASSSRGRGGRRTGELFFGEGSRLTVL.

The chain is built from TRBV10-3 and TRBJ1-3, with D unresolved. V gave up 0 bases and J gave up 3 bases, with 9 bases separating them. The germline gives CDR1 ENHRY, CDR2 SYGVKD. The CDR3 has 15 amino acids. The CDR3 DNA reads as TGTGCCATCAGTGAGTCTCGGGGTATTGGAAACACCATATATTTT. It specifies CAISESRGIGNTIYF.

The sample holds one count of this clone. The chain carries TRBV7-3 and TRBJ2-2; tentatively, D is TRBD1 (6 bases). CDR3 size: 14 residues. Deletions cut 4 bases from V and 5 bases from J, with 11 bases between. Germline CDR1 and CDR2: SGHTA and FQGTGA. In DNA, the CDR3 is TGTGCCAGCAGCTGGACAGAGGGGACCGGGGAGCTGTTTTTT. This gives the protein CASSWTEGTGELFF.

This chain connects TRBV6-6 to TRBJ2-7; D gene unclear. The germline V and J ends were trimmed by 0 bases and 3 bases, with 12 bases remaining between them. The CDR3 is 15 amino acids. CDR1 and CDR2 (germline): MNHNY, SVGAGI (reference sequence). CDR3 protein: CASSYSGRAYYEQYF. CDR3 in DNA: TGTGCCAGCAGTTACTCGGGCAGAGCCTACTACGAGCAGTACTTC.

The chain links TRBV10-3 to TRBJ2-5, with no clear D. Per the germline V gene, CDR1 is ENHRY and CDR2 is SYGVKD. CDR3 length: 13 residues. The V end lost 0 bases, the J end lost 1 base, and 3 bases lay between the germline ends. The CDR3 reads CAISESSQETQYF. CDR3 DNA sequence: TGTGCCATCAGTGAGTCGAGCCAAGAGACCCAGTACTTC.

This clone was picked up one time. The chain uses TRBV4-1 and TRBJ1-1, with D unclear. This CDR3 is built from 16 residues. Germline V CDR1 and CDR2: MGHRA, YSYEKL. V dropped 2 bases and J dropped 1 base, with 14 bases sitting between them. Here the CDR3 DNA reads TGCGCCAGCAGCCAATTTCCCGGGGTGTCGAACACTGAAGCTTTCTTT. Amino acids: CASSQFPGVSNTEAFF.

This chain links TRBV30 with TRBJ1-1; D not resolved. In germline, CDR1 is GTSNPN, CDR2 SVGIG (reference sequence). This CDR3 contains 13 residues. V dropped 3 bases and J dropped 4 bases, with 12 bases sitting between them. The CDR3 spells CAWRKGGGTEAFF. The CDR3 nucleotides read TGTGCCTGGAGAAAGGGAGGAGGCACTGAAGCTTTCTTT.

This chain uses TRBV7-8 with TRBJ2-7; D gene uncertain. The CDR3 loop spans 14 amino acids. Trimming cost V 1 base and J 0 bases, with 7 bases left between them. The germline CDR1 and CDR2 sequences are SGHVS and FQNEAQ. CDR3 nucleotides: TGTGCCAGCAGCTTAGGGGCAGCCTCCTACGAGCAGTACTTC. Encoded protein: CASSLGAASYEQYF.

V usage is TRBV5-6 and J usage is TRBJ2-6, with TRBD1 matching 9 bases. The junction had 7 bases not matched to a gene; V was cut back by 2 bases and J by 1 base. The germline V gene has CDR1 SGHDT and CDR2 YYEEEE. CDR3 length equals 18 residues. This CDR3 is CASSLPGQGGSGANVLTF. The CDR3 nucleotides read TGTGCCAGCAGCTTACCGGGACAGGGAGGTTCTGGGGCCAACGTCCTGACTTTC.

Here the CDR3 reads CASSAGTGSRAVAADTQYF. The CDR3 DNA is TGCGCCAGCAGCGCCGGGACAGGGTCGAGGGCAGTGGCAGCAGATACGCAGTATTTT. This chain joins TRBV10-1 and TRBJ2-3, with 9 bases matching TRBD1. V lost 6 bases, J lost 4 bases, and 20 bases stayed unmatched. Per germline, CDR1 WNHNN and CDR2 SYGVQD (reference sequence). This CDR3 has 19 residues.

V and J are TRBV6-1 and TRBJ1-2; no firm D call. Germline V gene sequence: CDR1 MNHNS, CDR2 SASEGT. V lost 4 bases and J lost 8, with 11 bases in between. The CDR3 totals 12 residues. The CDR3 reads CASSGRVEGYTF. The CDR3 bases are TGTGCCAGCAGTGGAAGAGTTGAGGGCTACACCTTC.

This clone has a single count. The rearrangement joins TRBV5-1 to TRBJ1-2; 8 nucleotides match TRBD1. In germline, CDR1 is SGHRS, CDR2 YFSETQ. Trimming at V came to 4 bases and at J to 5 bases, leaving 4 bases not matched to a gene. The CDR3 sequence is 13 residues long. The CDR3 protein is CASSTDRAYGYTF. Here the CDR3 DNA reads TGCGCCAGCAGCACGGACAGGGCATATGGCTACACCTTC.

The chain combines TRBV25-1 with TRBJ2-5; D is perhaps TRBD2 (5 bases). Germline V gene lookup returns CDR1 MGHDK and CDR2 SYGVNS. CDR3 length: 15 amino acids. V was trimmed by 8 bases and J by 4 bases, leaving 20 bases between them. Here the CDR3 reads CASSPRGGQRETQYF. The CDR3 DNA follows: TGTGCCAGCTCGCCCCGAGGCGGGCAGAGAGAGACCCAGTACTTC.

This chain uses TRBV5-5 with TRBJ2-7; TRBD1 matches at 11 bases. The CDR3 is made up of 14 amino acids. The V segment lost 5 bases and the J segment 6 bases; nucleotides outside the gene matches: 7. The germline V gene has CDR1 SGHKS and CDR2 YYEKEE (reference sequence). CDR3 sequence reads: CASRPGQGVFEQYF. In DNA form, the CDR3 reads TGTGCCAGCAGGCCGGGACAGGGGGTGTTCGAGCAGTACTTC.

CDR3 sequence: CASSGWQGISYEQYF. The CDR3 nucleotides are TGTGCCAGCAGTGGGTGGCAGGGGATATCCTACGAGCAGTACTTC. This chain links TRBV2 with TRBJ2-7, with D perhaps matching TRBD1 (6 bases). This CDR3 region has 15 residues. The germline V gene has CDR1 SNHLY and CDR2 FYNNEI. With 4 bases removed from V and 1 base from J, the gap between germline ends came to 14 bases.

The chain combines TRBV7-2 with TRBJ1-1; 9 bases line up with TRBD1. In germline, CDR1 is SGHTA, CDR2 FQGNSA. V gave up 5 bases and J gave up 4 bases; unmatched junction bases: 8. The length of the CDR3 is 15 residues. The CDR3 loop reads CASSAVTGGATEAFF. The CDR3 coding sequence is TGTGCCAGCAGCGCGGTGACAGGGGGTGCCACTGAAGCTTTCTTT.

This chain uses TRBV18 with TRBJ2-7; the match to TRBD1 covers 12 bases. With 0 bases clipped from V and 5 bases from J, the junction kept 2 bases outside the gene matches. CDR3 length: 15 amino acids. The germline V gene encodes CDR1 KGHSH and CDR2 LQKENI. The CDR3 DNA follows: TGTGCCAGCTCACCACCGGGACAGGGGGCTGACGAGCAGTACTTC. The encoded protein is CASSPPGQGADEQYF.

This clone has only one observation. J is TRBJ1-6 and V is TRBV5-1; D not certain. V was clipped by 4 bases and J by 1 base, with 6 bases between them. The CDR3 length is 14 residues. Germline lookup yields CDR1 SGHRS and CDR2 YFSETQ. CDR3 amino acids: CASSEVSYNSPLHF. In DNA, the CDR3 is TGCGCCAGCAGCGAGGTATCCTATAATTCACCCCTCCACTTT.

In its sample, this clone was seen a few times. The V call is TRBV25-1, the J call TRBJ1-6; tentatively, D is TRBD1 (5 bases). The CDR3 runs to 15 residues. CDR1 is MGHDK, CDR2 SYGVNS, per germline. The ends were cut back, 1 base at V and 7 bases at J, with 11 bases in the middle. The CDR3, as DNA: TGTGCCAGCAGTGAATGGGGGGAGGGGAATTCACCCCTCCACTTT. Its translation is CASSEWGEGNSPLHF.

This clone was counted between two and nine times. CDR3 sequence: CATRGGTDTQYF. As DNA, the CDR3 is TGTGCCACTCGGGGGGGGACAGATACGCAGTATTTT. The chain combines TRBV28 with TRBJ2-3; 8 bases align to TRBD2. Germline V gene data show CDR1 as MDHEN and CDR2 as SYDVKM. Trimming cost V 10 bases and J 3 bases; bases outside gene matches: 3. This CDR3 is built from 12 residues.

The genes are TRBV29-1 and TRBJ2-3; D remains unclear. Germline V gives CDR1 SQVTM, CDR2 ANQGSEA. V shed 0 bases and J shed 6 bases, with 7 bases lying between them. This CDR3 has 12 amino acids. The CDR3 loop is CSVEDLMDTQYF. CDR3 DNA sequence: TGCAGCGTTGAAGATCTTATGGATACGCAGTATTTT.

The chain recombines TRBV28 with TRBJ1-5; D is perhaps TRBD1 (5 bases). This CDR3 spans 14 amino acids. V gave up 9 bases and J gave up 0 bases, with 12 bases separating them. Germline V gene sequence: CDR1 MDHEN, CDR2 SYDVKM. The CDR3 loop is CASTQEHSNQPQHF. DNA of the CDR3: TGTGCCAGTACACAGGAACATAGCAATCAGCCCCAGCATTTT. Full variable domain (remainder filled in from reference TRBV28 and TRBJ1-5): DVKVTQSSRYLVKRTGEKVFLECVQDMDHENMFWYRQDPGLGLRLIYFSYDVKMKEKGDIPEGYSVSREKKERFSLILESASTNQTSMYLCASTQEHSNQPQHFGDGTRLSIL.